One sample yielded the 25 T cell receptor beta chains listed below, sequenced in a study of response to subunit inactivated influenza vaccine. Via MiXCR, TCRdb re-called the RT-PCR reads, giving one row per CDR3 protein. Of some 600,000 distinct CDR3 sequences listed, approximately 14% were seen once; the top ten hold approximately 7.6%. Sequenced material: PBMCs from blood, taken about 14 days before vaccination. All receptors derive from a man aged 45-60 years who received an inactivated influenza vaccine.

There are a few counts of this clonotype. The rearrangement links TRBV7-6 to TRBJ2-7; 9 bases are a match to TRBD1. The CDR3 sequence is 20 residues long. Germline V gene lookup returns CDR1 SGHVS and CDR2 FNYEAQ. J was trimmed by 2 bases and V by 2 bases; bases with no gene match: 19. The CDR3 DNA is TGTGCCAGCAGCTTAAAGGCGGGACAGGGTCACTCTACTCTTACCTACGAGCAGTACTTC. Translated, it gives CASSLKAGQGHSTLTYEQYF.

J is TRBJ1-1 and V is TRBV25-1, with D tentatively TRBD1 (5 bases). Germline-derived CDR1 and CDR2 are MGHDK and SYGVNS. V dropped 6 bases and J dropped 1 base, with 18 bases sitting between them. CDR3 length: 16 amino acids. The CDR3 spells CASRTPQGRRNTEAFF. Written as DNA, the CDR3 is TGTGCCAGCAGGACCCCCCAGGGTAGGAGGAACACTGAAGCTTTCTTT.

This clonotype was seen many times. This rearrangement joins TRBV27 to TRBJ1-1, with D perhaps TRBD1 (6 bases). Germline CDR1 reads MNHEY; CDR2 reads SMNVEV (reference sequence). The CDR3 is 14 amino acids. V was shortened by 6 bases and J by 0 bases, with 11 bases between the two germline ends. Here the CDR3 reads CASRRDTMNTEAFF. Here the CDR3 DNA reads TGTGCCAGCAGGAGGGACACCATGAACACTGAAGCTTTCTTT.

The sample holds a few counts of this clonotype. The V gene is TRBV6-2 or TRBV6-3, the J gene TRBJ2-2; 7 nucleotides align to TRBD2. Germline loops: CDR1 MNHEY, CDR2 SVGEGT. V dropped 0 bases and J dropped 3; count of bases not matched to a gene: 7. The CDR3 totals 17 residues. The CDR3 coding sequence is TGTGCCAGCAGTTACTCTAGCGGGCTGACGTACACCGGGGAGCTGTTTTTT. Protein: CASSYSSGLTYTGELFF.

A word on this clonotype: This may be a read error, as it is one base from a much larger clone. This sequence joins TRBV11-2 and TRBJ2-2; 8 positions agree with TRBD1. CDR1 is SGHAT and CDR2 is FQNNGV in the germline V gene. The CDR3 loop spans 15 amino acids. Here the CDR3 reads CASSPWDRNTWELFF. CDR3 DNA sequence: TGTGCCAGCAGCCCCTGGGACAGGAACACCTGGGAGCTGTTTTTT.

This chain connects TRBV5-1 to TRBJ2-7; 12 bases align to TRBD2. CDR1 is SGHRS, CDR2 YFSETQ, per germline. Losses at the gene ends were 2 bases for V and 6 bases for J; bases not matched to a gene: 6. This CDR3 region has 15 residues. CDR3 bases: TGCGCCAGCAGCTTCGAACTAGCGGGAGGTAGCGAGCAGTACTTC. Protein: CASSFELAGGSEQYF.

V gene TRBV9 combines with J gene TRBJ2-5; 8 bases match TRBD1. V dropped 3 bases and J dropped 7; count of bases not matched to a gene: 8. This CDR3 has 14 residues. CDR1 and CDR2 from the germline V gene are SGDLS and YYNGEE. In nucleotides, the CDR3 is TGTGCCAGCAGCGGAGGCCCCGGGACAGGGACCCAGTACTTC. Translating it yields CASSGGPGTGTQYF. Full variable domain (rest looked up from reference TRBV9 and TRBJ2-5): DSGVTQTPKHLITATGQRVTLRCSPRSGDLSVYWYQQSLDQGLQFLIQYYNGEERAKGNILERFSAQQFPDLHSELNLSSLELGDSALYFCASSGGPGTGTQYFGPGTRLLVL.

The chain combines TRBV15 with TRBJ2-7; D tentatively reads TRBD1 or TRBD2 (5 bases each). Between the trimmed V and J ends, which lost 0 bases and 0 bases, there was a span of 9 bases. CDR3 length equals 15 residues. The germline gives CDR1 LNHNV, CDR2 YYDKDF (reference sequence). This CDR3 is CATSRDRDGSYEQYF. The CDR3 region has the DNA TGTGCCACCAGCAGAGACAGGGACGGCTCCTACGAGCAGTACTTC.

The table lists this clonotype with a few counts. V is TRBV4-3 and J is TRBJ1-5; no reliable D call. CDR3 length: 13 residues. Per germline, CDR1 LGHNA and CDR2 YSLEER. The germline V and J ends were trimmed by 1 base and 5 bases, with 6 bases remaining between them. The CDR3 DNA reads as TGCGCCAGCAGCCAAGGTCACGATCAGCCCCAGCATTTT. It encodes CASSQGHDQPQHF.

The chain carries TRBV21-1 and TRBJ2-7; the DNA was not used to check the table's D call, TRBD2. TRBV21-1 is labeled a pseudogene. CDR3 length: 15 residues. The CDR3 spells CANLTSAGEAYEQYF. In nucleotides, the CDR3 is TGTGCCAACCTGACTTCAGCGGGGGAAGCCTACGAGCAGTACTTC.

Only a few counts were recorded for this clonotype. The chain has TRBV5-1 and TRBJ2-2; TRBD1 matches 7 bases. The CDR3 spans 14 residues. Germline values: CDR1 SGHRS, CDR2 YFSETQ. V dropped 4 bases and J dropped 6; count of bases not matched to a gene: 6. In nucleotides, the CDR3 is TGCGCCAGCAGCGCCGTACAGGGGTCCGGGGAGCTGTTTTTT. As protein: CASSAVQGSGELFF. Variable domain in full (rest from reference TRBV5-1 and TRBJ2-2): KAGVTQTPRYLIKTRGQQVTLSCSPISGHRSVSWYQQTPGQGLQFLFEYFSETQRNKGNFPGRFSGRQFSNSRSEMNVSTLELGDSALYLCASSAVQGSGELFFGEGSRLTVL.

V gene TRBV7-3 combines with J gene TRBJ2-1; 8 bases are shared with TRBD2. Looked up from germline, CDR1 is SGHTA and CDR2 is FQGTGA. V was clipped by 5 bases and J by 4 bases; unmatched bases: 10. The CDR3 runs 16 residues. The CDR3 sequence is CASSPQPGGLYNEQFF. CDR3 nucleotide sequence: TGTGCCAGCAGCCCCCAACCGGGAGGGCTTTACAATGAGCAGTTCTTC.

The chain is built from TRBV4-3 and TRBJ2-4, with D unresolved. CDR1 LGHNA and CDR2 YSLEER come from the germline V gene. The CDR3 runs 15 residues. V was shortened by 0 bases and J by 9 bases, with 15 bases between the two germline ends. CDR3 nucleotides: TGCGCCAGCAGCCAAGATGGGTCGGATACGTCCATTCAGTACTTC. This encodes CASSQDGSDTSIQYF.

This clonotype was seen more than once but under ten times. The genes are TRBV20-1 and TRBJ2-1; the match to TRBD2 covers 11 bases. The CDR3 runs to 17 residues. V dropped 0 bases and J dropped 7; count of bases not matched to a gene: 11. CDR1 is DFQATT and CDR2 is SNEGSKA in the germline V gene (reference sequence). For the CDR3, the DNA is TGCAGTGCTAGAGATCGAACGACTAGCGGGGTCCCAAATGAGCAGTTCTTC. Translating it yields CSARDRTTSGVPNEQFF.

Worth noting for this clonotype: Sequence at one end of the junction differs from germline and may be a read error. The rearrangement joins TRBV29-1 to TRBJ2-2, with 10 bases matching TRBD1. CDR3 size: 15 residues. Germline V gene data show CDR1 as SQVTM and CDR2 as ANQGSEA. CDR3 residues: CSVQGQGWKSGDLFF. CDR3 coding DNA: TGCAGCGTTCAGGGACAGGGGTGGAAATCGGGGGATCTGTTTTTT.

This clonotype was seen more than once but under ten times. This chain uses TRBV21-1 with TRBJ2-3; whether TRBD1, the table's D call, matches the DNA was not checked. TRBV21-1 is a listed pseudogene. The CDR3 length is 19 residues. The CDR3 protein is CASSKGSPTGQWGTDTQYF. DNA for the CDR3: TGTGCCAGCAGCAAAGGGTCCCCAACAGGGCAGTGGGGCACAGATACGCAGTATTTT.

This clonotype was counted many times. The chain links TRBV6-1 to TRBJ1-2, with 9 bases matching TRBD1. Germline trimming cut 6 bases from V and 6 bases from J; bases unmatched to any gene: 11. The CDR3 consists of 15 residues. The germline V gene has CDR1 MNHNS and CDR2 SASEGT. The CDR3 DNA is TGTGCCAGCAGCTCCGACAGGGGGGCGCATGATGGCTACACCTTC. It is translated as CASSSDRGAHDGYTF.

This clonotype was recorded a few times. The chain links TRBV6-6 to TRBJ2-6; D gene unclear. V was pared by 7 bases and J by 4 bases, with 8 bases between. CDR1 and CDR2 from the germline V gene are MNHNY and SVGAGI (reference sequence). The CDR3 spans 13 residues. The CDR3 region has the DNA TGTGCCAGCACTCCGGCCGGGGCCAACGTCCTGACTTTC. Translating it yields CASTPAGANVLTF.

This clonotype was counted between two and nine times. At one end the junction does not follow the germline gene, possibly because of a read error. The rearrangement uses TRBV6-5 and TRBJ2-3; D may be TRBD1 (6 bases). This CDR3 is built from 17 residues. The germline gives CDR1 MNHEY, CDR2 SVGAGI. The CDR3: CASSNSLGAASTDTQYF. DNA of the CDR3: TGTGCCAGCAGTAACTCCTTGGGGGCAGCTAGCACAGATACGCAGTATTTT.

The V gene is TRBV25-1, the J gene TRBJ2-5, with 7 bases matching TRBD1. CDR1 is MGHDK and CDR2 is SYGVNS in the germline V gene. This CDR3 has 16 amino acids. Trimming cost V 4 bases and J 2 bases; bases outside gene matches: 10. Here the CDR3 DNA reads TGTGCCAGCAGTGCCCGATGGGGACAGACACAAGAGACCCAGTACTTC. Translating gives CASSARWGQTQETQYF.

In its sample, this clonotype was seen many times. CDR3 protein: CASSPGQLNTEAFF. In DNA form, the CDR3 reads TGTGCCAGCAGCCCGGGACAGCTGAACACTGAAGCTTTCTTT. This chain joins TRBV12-3 or TRBV12-4 and TRBJ1-1; 7 positions match TRBD1. The CDR3 is 14 residues long. The V gene end was trimmed by 6 bases and the J gene end by 0 bases; junction bases not matched to a gene: 4.

V usage is TRBV12-3 or TRBV12-4 and J usage is TRBJ2-5; TRBD1 or TRBD2 may be the D gene (5 bases each). The germline V and J ends were trimmed by 6 bases and 7 bases, with 18 bases remaining between them. The CDR3 consists of 14 residues. The CDR3 sequence: CASSQTGTNRTQYF. DNA of the CDR3: TGTGCCAGCAGCCAGACCGGGACGAATAGGACCCAGTACTTC.

V usage is TRBV12-3 or TRBV12-4 and J usage is TRBJ1-2; D remains unclear. V lost 3 bases, J lost 4 bases, and 9 bases lay in between. This CDR3 is built from 13 residues. The CDR3 nucleotides read TGTGCCAGCAGTTTGACGGTCGGCTATGGCTACACCTTC. Protein product: CASSLTVGYGYTF.

The CDR3 DNA reads as TGTGCCAGCAGCCCTGGGGGACGAGGGGGTGAGCAGTTCTTC. This codes for CASSPGGRGGEQFF. J is TRBJ2-1 and V is TRBV7-9; TRBD1 is a possible D gene (6 bases). The CDR3 spans 14 residues. Germline CDR1 SEHNR, CDR2 FQNEAQ (reference sequence). Deletions cut 5 bases from V and 9 bases from J, with 17 bases between.

The chain couples TRBV19 to TRBJ2-5; unclear D gene. Germline assignment: CDR1 LNHDA and CDR2 SQIVND (reference sequence). Deletions cut 5 bases from V and 3 bases from J, with 7 bases between. This CDR3 has 12 amino acids. CDR3 sequence: CASSRTKETQYF. In DNA, the CDR3 is TGTGCCAGTAGTCGGACCAAAGAGACCCAGTACTTC.